The 21 T cell receptor beta chains below were found in one sample sequenced in a study of blood T cell repertoires in COVID-19. Some clones are missing from TCRdb's copy, which holds only in-frame ones; the method was immunoSEQ multiplex PCR. The table has hundreds of thousands of clones, 80% to 85% seen once. Sequencing input: PBMCs or T cells enriched from blood (not recorded which). These receptors all come from a woman aged 35 to 49 who had recovered from COVID-19.

The rearrangement links TRBV18 to TRBJ1-6; D remains ambiguous. Trimming removed 2 bases at V and 6 bases at J, with 8 bases between. The V gene's germline CDR1 is KGHSH and CDR2 LQKENI. The CDR3 has 14 amino acids. In DNA, the CDR3 is TGTGCCAGCTCACCAGAGAGATTTAATTCACCCCTCCACTTT. This gives the protein CASSPERFNSPLHF.

The genes are TRBV9 and TRBJ2-2; the match to TRBD2 covers 11 bases. The junction had 8 bases not matched to a gene; V was cut back by 3 bases and J by 4 bases. The CDR3 contains 17 residues. Germline loops: CDR1 SGDLS, CDR2 YYNGEE. This CDR3 is CASSAELAGVSTGELFF. The CDR3 nucleotides read TGTGCCAGCAGCGCAGAACTAGCGGGAGTCAGCACCGGGGAGCTGTTTTTT.

This chain connects TRBV7-9 to TRBJ1-1; weak D call: TRBD1 (5 bases). CDR1 and CDR2 from the germline V gene are SEHNR and FQNEAQ (reference sequence). The CDR3 is 12 residues long. V dropped 7 bases and J dropped 2 bases, with 8 bases sitting between them. The CDR3 sequence is CASIWGNTEAFF. The CDR3 DNA is TGTGCCAGCATCTGGGGCAACACTGAAGCTTTCTTT.

The rearrangement links TRBV14 to TRBJ2-2, with 8 positions matching TRBD1. Germline V gives CDR1 SGHDN, CDR2 FVKESK. This CDR3 comprises 17 residues. The V segment lost 4 bases and the J segment 0 bases; nucleotides outside the gene matches: 7. The chain's CDR3 is CASSPRLGQANTGELFF. The DNA of the CDR3 is TGTGCCAGCAGCCCACGGTTGGGACAGGCGAACACCGGGGAGCTGTTTTTT. Full variable domain (missing parts from reference TRBV14 and TRBJ2-2): EAGVTQFPSHSVIEKGQTVTLRCDPISGHDNLYWYRRVMGKEIKFLLHFVKESKQDESGMPNNRFLAERTGGTYSTLKVQPAELEDSGVYFCASSPRLGQANTGELFFGEGSRLTVL.

V and J are TRBV6-6 and TRBJ2-5; 8 nucleotides agree with TRBD2. The CDR3 consists of 13 residues. Germline V gives CDR1 MNHNY, CDR2 SVGAGI (reference sequence). The CDR3: CATREGIFETQYF. The CDR3 region has the DNA TGTGCAACCCGGGAGGGCATTTTTGAGACCCAGTACTTC.

This chain connects TRBV3-1 (or the pseudogene TRBV3-2) to TRBJ2-5; TRBD1 is a possible D gene (6 bases). Trimming left V 5 bases short and J 9 bases short, with 22 bases between. Looked up from germline, CDR1 is LGHDT and CDR2 is YNNKEL (reference sequence). This CDR3 is 15 amino acids long. CDR3 amino acids: CASSDLTGPRRSQYF. CDR3 in DNA: TGTGCCAGCAGCGACCTGACAGGCCCGCGGAGGTCCCAGTACTTC.

This sequence joins TRBV2 and TRBJ1-1; the D gene is possibly TRBD1 (6 bases). Trimming removed 6 bases at V and 7 bases at J, with 12 bases between. Per germline, CDR1 SNHLY and CDR2 FYNNEI. This CDR3 region has 12 residues. CDR3 residues: CASSDDRIEAFF. CDR3 bases: TGTGCCAGCAGCGATGACAGGATTGAAGCTTTCTTT.

The CDR3 nucleotides read TGTGCCAGCAGTTTCTCGGGAGGGTACAATGAGCAGTTCTTC. It yields the protein CASSFSGGYNEQFF. The chain has TRBV28 and TRBJ2-1, with TRBD2 matching over 8 bases. This CDR3 spans 14 amino acids. Germline trimming cut 3 bases from V and 4 bases from J; bases unmatched to any gene: 2. Per germline, CDR1 MDHEN and CDR2 SYDVKM.

This rearrangement joins TRBV4-2 to TRBJ2-1; TRBD2 aligns across 14 bases. The ends lost 4 bases at V and 3 bases at J; junction bases unmatched: 11. The CDR3 is made up of 19 amino acids. Per the germline V gene, CDR1 is LGHNA and CDR2 is YNFKEQ. In DNA, the CDR3 is TGTGCCAGCAGCCTAACCGGGACTAGCGGGAGTGGGGACTACAATGAGCAGTTCTTC. Protein sequence: CASSLTGTSGSGDYNEQFF.

The chain carries TRBV7-2 and TRBJ2-7; tentative D call: TRBD2 (5 bases). Germline V lookup: CDR1 SGHTA, CDR2 FQGNSA. Trimming cost V 1 base and J 2 bases, with 9 bases left between them. CDR3 length: 14 amino acids. The DNA for the CDR3 is TGTGCCAGCAGCTTAGAAGCGGCTACCTACGAGCAGTACTTC. Its protein product is CASSLEAATYEQYF.

The gene calls are TRBV5-5 and TRBJ1-5, with a possible D match to TRBD1 (6 bases). Trimming removed 3 bases at V and 3 bases at J, with 10 bases between. CDR1 is SGHKS, CDR2 YYEKEE, per germline (reference sequence). The CDR3 runs 14 residues. CDR3 sequence: CASSSRDINQPQHF. The CDR3 coding sequence is TGTGCCAGCAGCTCCCGGGACATCAATCAGCCCCAGCATTTT.

The J gene is TRBJ1-5, the V gene TRBV19; TRBD1 agrees at 7 bases. CDR1 LNHDA and CDR2 SQIVND come from the germline V gene (reference sequence). The CDR3 sequence is 16 residues long. The V gene end was trimmed by 3 bases and the J gene end by 3 bases; junction bases not matched to a gene: 8. The CDR3 coding sequence is TGTGCCAGTAGTATCGACAGGGTTGGGGCCAATCAGCCCCAGCATTTT. Translation gives CASSIDRVGANQPQHF.

The chain recombines TRBV30 with TRBJ1-2, with 8 bases that match TRBD1. The CDR3 is made up of 12 amino acids. The germline V gene encodes CDR1 GTSNPN and CDR2 SVGIG (reference sequence). V gave up 5 bases and J gave up 6 bases; unmatched junction bases: 5. The DNA of the CDR3 is TGTGCCTGGGGACAGGGACTAAATGGCTACACCTTC. This encodes CAWGQGLNGYTF. The complete variable domain, with remaining parts taken from reference TRBV30 and TRBJ1-2, reads SQTIHQWPATLVQPVGSPLSLECTVEGTSNPNLYWYRQAAGRGLQLLFYSVGIGQISSEVPQNLSASRPQDRQFILSSKKLLLSDSGFYLCAWGQGLNGYTFGSGTRLTVV.

This clone was detected only once. The genes are TRBV7-4 and TRBJ2-7; 8 positions agree with TRBD1. The V gene's germline CDR1 is SGHVT and CDR2 SQSDAQ. The CDR3 covers 17 residues. V was clipped by 6 bases and J by 5 bases; unmatched bases: 18. The CDR3, as DNA: TGTGCCAGCAGTTATTGGACAGGGCCAAGAAATCCCCACGAGCAGTACTTC. It specifies CASSYWTGPRNPHEQYF.

The chain carries TRBV7-2 and TRBJ2-1; perhaps TRBD1 as D (7 bases). This CDR3 is built from 17 residues. Germline-derived CDR1 and CDR2 are SGHTA and FQGNSA. The germline V and J ends were trimmed by 5 bases and 9 bases, with 26 bases remaining between them. The CDR3 nucleotides are TGTGCCAGCAGCAGGCGGGGCGGGACAGTGGAATTATTTGAGCAGTTCTTC. This codes for CASSRRGGTVELFEQFF.

This chain connects TRBV7-3 to TRBJ2-3, with 7 bases aligning to TRBD2. The J segment lost 1 base and the V segment lost 4 bases, leaving 11 bases of the junction unmatched. The CDR3 length is 17 residues. The germline V gene encodes CDR1 SGHTA and CDR2 FQGTGA. The CDR3 loop is CASSSGDSGPGTDTQYF. The DNA of the CDR3 is TGTGCCAGCAGCTCCGGAGATAGCGGGCCGGGCACAGATACGCAGTATTTT.

The CDR3: CASSQQGLKAFF. The CDR3 DNA is TGTGCCAGCAGCCAACAGGGACTAAAAGCTTTCTTT. The chain uses TRBV14 and TRBJ1-1; D possibly corresponds to TRBD1 (5 bases). This CDR3 region has 12 residues. CDR1 SGHDN and CDR2 FVKESK come from the germline V gene. V was cut by 2 bases and J by 9 bases, with 10 bases left in between.

The chain couples TRBV7-9 to TRBJ1-3; the match to TRBD1 covers 10 bases. V dropped 5 bases and J dropped 4; count of bases not matched to a gene: 2. Germline V gene lookup returns CDR1 SEHNR and CDR2 FQNEAQ (reference sequence). This CDR3 has 14 residues. CDR3 region: CASSGTGEGNTIYF. The CDR3 DNA reads TGTGCCAGCAGCGGGACAGGGGAAGGAAACACCATATATTTT.

This chain uses TRBV7-9 with TRBJ2-6; 10 positions match TRBD2. Germline V CDR1 and CDR2: SEHNR, FQNEAQ (reference sequence). V shed 5 bases and J 2 bases; nucleotides not matched to a gene: 9. This CDR3 contains 18 residues. This CDR3 reads CASSPLAGASPGANVLTF. The CDR3 region has the DNA TGTGCCAGCAGCCCGCTAGCGGGAGCGTCCCCTGGGGCCAACGTCCTGACTTTC.

This clone appeared once. This rearrangement joins TRBV10-3 to TRBJ2-3, with 7 bases that match TRBD2. The CDR3 length is 15 residues. Germline loops: CDR1 ENHRY, CDR2 SYGVKD. The ends lost 6 bases at V and 0 bases at J; junction bases unmatched: 6. The CDR3 DNA reads as TGTGCCATCAGGGCGAGCGGGGAGAGCACAGATACGCAGTATTTT. This translates into CAIRASGESTDTQYF.

The chain has TRBV9 and TRBJ2-3; 7 nucleotides line up with TRBD1. The CDR3 is 15 residues long. The V and J ends lost 5 bases and 1 base, in that order; junction bases with no gene match: 7. Germline V CDR1 and CDR2: SGDLS, YYNGEE. The CDR3 coding sequence is TGTGCCAGCAGTTTTCCAGGGGGAGGCACAGATACGCAGTATTTT. Its translation is CASSFPGGGTDTQYF.